The rows below give T cell receptor beta chains drawn from one sample of a study of T cells in Graves' hyperthyroidism and ophthalmopathy. TCRdb called the multiplex PCR reads again in MiXCR, with one record for every CDR3 protein. The data contain 600,000 or so distinct CDR3 sequences, roughly 15% of them seen just once; the ten biggest clones take up 12%. The sequencing input was blood. These receptor sequences come from a woman aged 45-65 years with Graves' ophthalmopathy. Both conserved end residues are part of each CDR3. The D gene is left open where the match is weak. Only part of the rows carry a size: once, few, many, or a class if the clone is expanded.

CDR3: CASTSRTTDTQYF
DNA: TGTGCCAGCACTAGCAGGACCACAGATACGCAGTATTTT
V: TRBV2
size: -
length: 13
J: TRBJ2-3
D: -

CDR3: CASSAGGYTGELFF
DNA: TGTGCCAGCTCGGCGGGAGGATACACCGGGGAGCTGTTTTTT
V: TRBV7-2
size: many
length: 14
J: TRBJ2-2
D: TRBD2

CDR3: CASNPGRARGDEQYF
DNA: TGTGCCAGCAACCCCGGGCGCGCACGCGGGGACGAGCAGTACTTC
V: TRBV28
size: -
length: 15
J: TRBJ2-7
D: -

CDR3: CASSYVRDTFLWDTQYF
DNA: TGTGCCAGCAGTTACGTCCGTGACACATTTCTATGGGATACGCAGTATTTT
V: TRBV6-5
size: -
length: 17
J: TRBJ2-3
D: -

CDR3: CASSRKSDTEAFF
DNA: TGTGCCAGCAGCCGGAAATCGGACACTGAAGCTTTCTTT
V: TRBV12-3/TRBV12-4
size: -
length: 13
J: TRBJ1-1
D: -

CDR3: CATSDLRHPGGPKNLAKNIQYF
DNA: TGTGCCACCAGTGATTTGAGGCATCCGGGAGGCCCGAAAAACCTAGCCAAAAACATTCAGTACTTC
V: TRBV24-1
size: few
length: 22
J: TRBJ2-4
D: TRBD2

CDR3: CASSPRVWGQSTDTQYF
DNA: TGTGCCAGCTCACCACGAGTTTGGGGACAGTCCACAGATACGCAGTATTTT
V: TRBV18
size: -
length: 17
J: TRBJ2-3
D: TRBD1

CDR3: CASSDKLASTDTQYF
DNA: TGTGCCAGCAGCGACAAACTAGCTAGCACAGATACGCAGTATTTT
V: TRBV7-9
size: many
length: 15
J: TRBJ2-3
D: -

CDR3: CASRLAGDGHEQYF
DNA: TGTGCCAGTAGGTTAGCGGGAGATGGTCACGAGCAGTACTTC
V: TRBV19
size: many
length: 14
J: TRBJ2-7
D: TRBD2

CDR3: CASTTRLYSGANVLTF
DNA: TGTGCCAGCACCACTAGGTTGTACTCTGGGGCCAACGTCCTGACTTTC
V: TRBV27
size: -
length: 16
J: TRBJ2-6
D: -

CDR3: CASSHPSGLVVSGELFF
DNA: TGTGCCAGCAGTCACCCCTCGGGACTAGTCGTCTCCGGGGAGCTGTTTTTT
V: TRBV28
size: few
length: 17
J: TRBJ2-2
D: TRBD2

CDR3: CASSRQAFNTEAFF
DNA: TGTGCCAGCAGCCGTCAGGCATTCAACACTGAAGCTTTCTTT
V: TRBV27
size: many
length: 14
J: TRBJ1-1
D: -

CDR3: CSVGLAGVVGEQFF
DNA: TGCAGCGTTGGCCTAGCGGGAGTAGTGGGTGAGCAGTTCTTC
V: TRBV29-1
size: -
length: 14
J: TRBJ2-1
D: TRBD2

CDR3: CASSLAKASGIYNEQLF
DNA: TGTGCCAGCAGCTTAGCGAAGGCTAGCGGAATTTACAATGAGCAGCTCTTC
V: TRBV7-9
size: few
length: 17
J: TRBJ2-1
D: TRBD2

CDR3: CASRLRDREVSTEAFF
DNA: TGTGCCAGCAGACTCCGGGACAGGGAGGTTTCGACTGAAGCTTTCTTT
V: TRBV5-6
size: -
length: 16
J: TRBJ1-1
D: TRBD1

CDR3: CASSPRESGTGVVGPYGYTF
DNA: TGTGCCAGCAGCCCCAGAGAATCCGGGACAGGAGTTGTGGGACCCTATGGCTACACCTTC
V: TRBV9
size: -
length: 20
J: TRBJ1-2
D: TRBD1